These 26 T cell receptor beta chains were all obtained from the same sample, sequenced in a study of T cell changes during pregnancy in multiple sclerosis. Clones were sequenced by immunoSEQ multiplex PCR, and TCRdb holds only the in-frame ones, with some missing. The profile shows tens of thousands of clones, roughly 91% of them singletons. Source: CD4+ T cells from peripheral blood mononuclear cells, taken in the third trimester of pregnancy. The source of these receptors is a female donor with multiple sclerosis, enrolled in a pregnancy study.

The V and J genes are TRBV5-1 and TRBJ2-7, with D possibly TRBD1 on 5 matching bases. V lost 0 bases to trimming and J lost 4 bases, with 11 bases between them. The CDR3 is 14 amino acids. Germline CDR1 and CDR2: SGHRS and YFSETQ. In nucleotides, the CDR3 is TGCGCCAGCAGCTTGGTTGCAGGGTCGTACGAGCAGTACTTC. Amino acid sequence: CASSLVAGSYEQYF.

The CDR3 nucleotides are TGTGCCAGCAGGCCCACAGGGAATGACGAGCAGTACTTC. Translated, it gives CASRPTGNDEQYF. V usage is TRBV7-9 and J usage is TRBJ2-7; TRBD1 might be the D (6 bases). V dropped 6 bases and J dropped 5 bases, with 14 bases sitting between them. The CDR3 has 13 amino acids. Germline CDR1 is SEHNR and CDR2 is FQNEAQ (reference sequence).

This clone was seen just once. This sequence joins TRBV9 and TRBJ2-2, with TRBD1 identical over 10 bases. CDR3 size: 16 residues. V dropped 3 bases and J dropped 3; count of bases not matched to a gene: 5. CDR1 is SGDLS, CDR2 YYNGEE, per germline. In DNA, the CDR3 is TGTGCCAGCAGCGGAGACAGGGGGCCCTACACCGGGGAGCTGTTTTTT. Its protein is CASSGDRGPYTGELFF. Combining the CDR3 with reference TRBV9 and TRBJ2-2 gives the whole variable domain DSGVTQTPKHLITATGQRVTLRCSPRSGDLSVYWYQQSLDQGLQFLIQYYNGEERAKGNILERFSAQQFPDLHSELNLSSLELGDSALYFCASSGDRGPYTGELFFGEGSRLTVL.

V usage is TRBV4-2 and J usage is TRBJ2-5; a weak D match, TRBD2 (7 bases). The V gene lost 0 bases and the J gene lost 1 base, with 27 bases spanning the gap. The CDR3 runs to 21 residues. Germline CDR1 is LGHNA and CDR2 is YNFKEQ. The CDR3 is CASSQDPSSAGALRSQETQYF. The CDR3 DNA is TGTGCCAGCAGCCAAGATCCCTCGTCGGCGGGGGCTTTAAGAAGCCAAGAGACCCAGTACTTC.

V usage is TRBV4-1 and J usage is TRBJ2-7; TRBD2 agrees at 7 bases. The length of the CDR3 is 16 residues. Unmatched junction bases numbered 10, after V lost 4 bases and J lost 1 base. The germline V gene encodes CDR1 MGHRA and CDR2 YSYEKL. The CDR3 DNA is TGCGCCAGCAGCCTAGAATGGGCTAGCGGATCCTACGAGCAGTACTTC. It yields the protein CASSLEWASGSYEQYF.

The chain carries TRBV4-1 and TRBJ1-1, with a tentative D call TRBD1 (5 bases). V gave up 6 bases and J gave up 3 bases, with 26 bases separating them. The CDR3 has 18 amino acids. Per the germline V gene, CDR1 is MGHRA and CDR2 is YSYEKL. CDR3 amino acids: CASRQSPGNNPAYTEAFF. The CDR3 DNA reads as TGCGCCAGCAGGCAAAGTCCAGGGAACAATCCGGCCTACACTGAAGCTTTCTTT.

This sequence joins TRBV5-1 and TRBJ2-2; 8 bases line up with TRBD2. Unmatched junction bases numbered 6, after V lost 4 bases and J lost 4 bases. The germline V gene has CDR1 SGHRS and CDR2 YFSETQ. CDR3 length: 15 residues. This chain's CDR3 is CASSRIAGITGELFF. The DNA for the CDR3 is TGCGCCAGCAGCAGAATAGCGGGAATCACCGGGGAGCTGTTTTTT.

This clone has just a few counts. This sequence joins TRBV9 and TRBJ2-1; 12 bases line up with TRBD1. This CDR3 comprises 17 residues. V was clipped by 4 bases and J by 3 bases; unmatched bases: 8. The germline gives CDR1 SGDLS, CDR2 YYNGEE. The CDR3: CASSPRGTGGIYNEQFF. In nucleotides, the CDR3 is TGTGCCAGCAGCCCCCGGGGGACAGGGGGCATCTACAATGAGCAGTTCTTC.

This clone has just one count. The chain joins TRBV9 to TRBJ2-1; 10 nucleotides agree with TRBD2. Trimming removed 4 bases from V and 2 bases from J; junction bases left unmatched: 6. Germline V gene data show CDR1 as SGDLS and CDR2 as YYNGEE. The CDR3 length is 16 residues. The CDR3 sequence is CASSPIAGGPYNEQFF. The CDR3 nucleotides are TGTGCCAGCAGCCCGATAGCGGGGGGCCCCTACAATGAGCAGTTCTTC.

V gene TRBV19 combines with J gene TRBJ1-1, with D unclear. CDR3 length equals 16 residues. Germline assignment: CDR1 LNHDA and CDR2 SQIVND (reference sequence). V gave up 7 bases and J gave up 1 base, with 19 bases separating them. The CDR3 protein is CASILGRGPENTEAFF. CDR3 nucleotides: TGTGCCAGTATCCTAGGCCGAGGGCCGGAGAACACTGAAGCTTTCTTT.

V usage is TRBV6-6 and J usage is TRBJ2-2; 7 bases agree with TRBD2. The CDR3 totals 14 residues. J gave up 1 base and V 6 bases, and 2 bases lay outside the gene matches. Germline V gene lookup returns CDR1 MNHNY and CDR2 SVGAGI (reference sequence). The CDR3 here is CASRTSKNTGELFF. The CDR3 nucleotides are TGTGCCAGCAGGACTAGCAAGAACACCGGGGAGCTGTTTTTT.

As regards this clone: Other nucleotide sequences in the sample specify the same CDR3. The chain has TRBV29-1 and TRBJ1-2; 7 nucleotides agree with TRBD1. Germline lookup yields CDR1 SQVTM and CDR2 ANQGSEA. The CDR3 runs 11 residues. J gave up 4 bases and V 4 bases, and 0 bases lay outside the gene matches. The CDR3 spells CSVGQGYGYTF. Written as DNA, the CDR3 is TGCAGCGTTGGACAGGGCTATGGCTACACCTTC.

The gene calls are TRBV2 and TRBJ1-2, with a tentative D call TRBD1 (5 bases). This CDR3 has 16 residues. Deletions cut 6 bases from V and 2 bases from J, with 19 bases between. Germline CDR1 and CDR2: SNHLY and FYNNEI. CDR3 sequence reads: CASSGGGYGSNYGYTF. CDR3 nucleotide sequence: TGTGCCAGCAGCGGGGGGGGGTACGGGTCCAACTATGGCTACACCTTC.

The rearrangement links TRBV5-5 to TRBJ1-1; D gene unclear. The CDR3 runs to 15 residues. The germline CDR1 and CDR2 sequences are SGHKS and YYEKEE (reference sequence). Between the trimmed V and J ends, which lost 4 bases and 1 base, there was a span of 14 bases. The CDR3 DNA reads as TGTGCCAGCAGCCGGCAGGTGGTGGCGAACACTGAAGCTTTCTTT. Protein: CASSRQVVANTEAFF.

The genes are TRBV16 and TRBJ1-5; D not certain. V was pared by 3 bases and J by 4 bases, with 7 bases between. This CDR3 has 13 amino acids. Germline V gene data show CDR1 as KGHSY and CDR2 as FQNENV. This CDR3 is CASSQGENQPQHF. CDR3 nucleotide sequence: TGTGCCAGCAGCCAGGGAGAGAATCAGCCCCAGCATTTT.

This clone was counted between two and nine times. The chain has TRBV29-1 and TRBJ1-3; 9 bases fit TRBD1. Trimming cost V 7 bases and J 4 bases; bases outside gene matches: 11. This CDR3 is 15 amino acids long. In germline, CDR1 is SQVTM, CDR2 ANQGSEA. CDR3 DNA: TGCAGCGCTGCCCCCGGGACAGGGACGGGAAACACCATATATTTT. Encoded protein: CSAAPGTGTGNTIYF.

V gene TRBV19 combines with J gene TRBJ2-4; D is unresolved. Germline V gene lookup returns CDR1 LNHDA and CDR2 SQIVND (reference sequence). V was clipped by 5 bases and J by 1 base, with 6 bases between them. The CDR3 is 13 residues long. The CDR3 region is CASSSLAKNIQYF. The CDR3 DNA reads TGTGCCAGTAGTTCCTTGGCCAAAAACATTCAGTACTTC.

V gene TRBV2 combines with J gene TRBJ1-6; the match to TRBD1 covers 9 bases. Per germline, CDR1 SNHLY and CDR2 FYNNEI. V was pared by 6 bases and J by 14 bases, with 17 bases of the junction left unmatched. This CDR3 is 16 amino acids long. This CDR3 reads CASRGAGTGSERSLHF. The CDR3 nucleotides read TGTGCCAGCAGGGGAGCCGGGACAGGGAGTGAGAGATCCCTCCACTTT.

The V call is TRBV10-3, the J call TRBJ2-6; the match to TRBD1 covers 10 bases. Trimming at V came to 5 bases and at J to 0 bases, leaving 4 bases not matched to a gene. This CDR3 region has 17 residues. Germline values: CDR1 ENHRY, CDR2 SYGVKD. The CDR3 DNA reads TGTGCCATCAGTCGGACAGGGGGGGCCTCTGGGGCCAACGTCCTGACTTTC. This codes for CAISRTGGASGANVLTF.

V gene TRBV6-5 combines with J gene TRBJ2-2, with TRBD2 as a possible D gene (6 bases). CDR3 length: 13 residues. CDR1 and CDR2 (germline): MNHEY, SVGAGI. Deletions cut 7 bases from V and 3 bases from J, with 9 bases between. CDR3 in amino acids: CASTGSHTGELFF. CDR3 DNA sequence: TGTGCCAGCACCGGGAGCCACACCGGGGAGCTGTTTTTT.

The gene calls are TRBV19 and TRBJ1-4; possible D gene TRBD1, 6 bases. Germline V gene data show CDR1 as LNHDA and CDR2 as SQIVND (reference sequence). With 4 bases removed from V and 12 bases from J, the gap between germline ends came to 18 bases. The CDR3 is 14 residues long. The DNA of the CDR3 is TGTGCCAGTAGTAGAGGGGCAGGGGTAGAAGAACTGTTTTTT. Protein sequence: CASSRGAGVEELFF.

This chain connects TRBV6-1 to TRBJ1-4; TRBD1 agrees at 7 bases. V dropped 3 bases and J dropped 10; count of bases not matched to a gene: 11. The length of the CDR3 is 15 residues. Germline V lookup: CDR1 MNHNS, CDR2 SASEGT. CDR3 residues: CASSENRGGIGKLFF. CDR3 in DNA: TGTGCCAGCAGTGAGAACAGGGGAGGCATCGGAAAACTGTTTTTT.

This chain connects TRBV6-1 to TRBJ1-5; TRBD1 is a possible D gene (5 bases). The CDR3 runs to 17 residues. The germline V and J ends were trimmed by 1 base and 1 base, with 14 bases remaining between them. In germline, CDR1 is MNHNS, CDR2 SASEGT. The CDR3, as DNA: TGTGCCAGCAGTGAAGATCGAGTAAGGGGAAGCAATCAGCCCCAGCATTTT. Its translation: CASSEDRVRGSNQPQHF.

The V and J genes are TRBV29-1 and TRBJ2-5; weak D call: TRBD2 (6 bases). Germline V CDR1 and CDR2: SQVTM, ANQGSEA. Trimming removed 1 base at V and 4 bases at J, with 13 bases between. The CDR3 runs 14 residues. The CDR3 nucleotides are TGCAGCGTTGAAGTCCGGGGGACGGTAGAGACCCAGTACTTC. It specifies CSVEVRGTVETQYF.

This clone was counted once. This sequence joins TRBV28 and TRBJ1-5; D is unresolved. V dropped 5 bases and J dropped 6 bases, with 20 bases sitting between them. The CDR3 runs to 16 residues. Germline CDR1 MDHEN, CDR2 SYDVKM. The CDR3 DNA is TGTGCCAGCAGTCCCTCCAGCGGCTTGGGTTCTCAGCCCCAGCATTTT. Its translation is CASSPSSGLGSQPQHF. The full variable domain, with the rest looked up from reference TRBV28 and TRBJ1-5, is DVKVTQSSRYLVKRTGEKVFLECVQDMDHENMFWYRQDPGLGLRLIYFSYDVKMKEKGDIPEGYSVSREKKERFSLILESASTNQTSMYLCASSPSSGLGSQPQHFGDGTRLSIL.

This chain connects TRBV19 to TRBJ1-2; D remains unclear. The V and J ends lost 6 bases and 2 bases respectively, with 16 bases between them. The CDR3 is 15 residues long. Germline CDR1 and CDR2: LNHDA and SQIVND (reference sequence). The CDR3 region has the DNA TGTGCCAGTAGCCTACTTGGAGTGATGAACTATGGCTACACCTTC. Protein sequence: CASSLLGVMNYGYTF.